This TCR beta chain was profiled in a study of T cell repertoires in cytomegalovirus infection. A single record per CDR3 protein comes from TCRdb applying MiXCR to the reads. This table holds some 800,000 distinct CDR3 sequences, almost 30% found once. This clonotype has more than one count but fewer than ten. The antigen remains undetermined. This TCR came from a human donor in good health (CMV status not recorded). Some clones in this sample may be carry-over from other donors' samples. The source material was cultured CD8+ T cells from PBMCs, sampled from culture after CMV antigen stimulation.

The CDR3 DNA reads as TGTGCCAGCAGCTTAGGACAGTACCTGAACACTGAAGCTTTCTTT. Translating it yields CASSLGQYLNTEAFF. J is TRBJ1-1 and V is TRBV5-6; D perhaps matches TRBD1 (6 bases). Trimming took off 2 bases at V and 0 bases at J, with 11 bases between the two ends. There are 15 residues in the CDR3. Germline-derived CDR1 and CDR2 are SGHDT and YYEEEE.